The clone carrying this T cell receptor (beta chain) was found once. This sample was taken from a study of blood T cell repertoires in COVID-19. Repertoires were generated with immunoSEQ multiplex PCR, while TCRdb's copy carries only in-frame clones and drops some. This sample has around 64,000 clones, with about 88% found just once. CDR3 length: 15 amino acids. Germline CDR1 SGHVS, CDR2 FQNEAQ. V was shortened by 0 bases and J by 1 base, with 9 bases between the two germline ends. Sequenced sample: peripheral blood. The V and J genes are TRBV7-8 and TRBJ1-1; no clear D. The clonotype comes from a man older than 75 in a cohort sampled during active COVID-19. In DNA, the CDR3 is TGTGCCAGCAGCTTAGCGAATCGGGGGAACACTGAAGCTTTCTTT. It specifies CASSLANRGNTEAFF.